Presented here are 12 T cell receptor beta chains from one specimen sequenced in a study of shared clonotypes between healthy human individuals. Sequenced by immunoSEQ multiplex PCR; TCRdb stores in-frame clones only, minus some. The profile shows some 1.5 million clones, 95% to 99% of them singletons. The sequencing input was naive CD4+ T cells sorted from blood. Subset of the sample: CD45RA+ positively selected. Receptors were obtained from a young man in good health.

In the case of this clone: The junction shows a germline mismatch at one end, possibly a read error. The genes are TRBV7-7 and TRBJ1-3; possible D gene TRBD1, 6 bases. Per germline, CDR1 SSHAT and CDR2 FNYEAQ (reference sequence). The CDR3 consists of 16 residues. The CDR3 DNA reads TGTGCTAGCAGCCGAGGGACACCGAACTCTGGAAACACCATATATTTT. It specifies CASSRGTPNSGNTIYF.

This chain connects TRBV11-2 to TRBJ1-2; possibly TRBD1 for D (5 bases). This CDR3 spans 11 amino acids. Trimming took 5 bases from V and 7 from J, leaving 8 bases between them. The V gene's germline CDR1 is SGHAT and CDR2 FQNNGV. CDR3 sequence reads: CASSDRGGYTF. The CDR3 DNA reads TGTGCCAGCAGCGACAGAGGTGGCTACACCTTC. Full variable domain (outside the CDR3, taken from reference TRBV11-2 and TRBJ1-2): EAGVAQSPRYKIIEKRQSVAFWCNPISGHATLYWYQQILGQGPKLLIQFQNNGVVDDSQLPKDRFSAERLKGVDSTLKIQPAKLEDSAVYLCASSDRGGYTFGSGTRLTVV.

The V gene is TRBV7-9, the J gene TRBJ2-2, with D maybe TRBD2 (6 bases). V lost 5 bases, J lost 7 bases, and 20 bases lay in between. Germline V gene data show CDR1 as SEHNR and CDR2 as FQNEAQ (reference sequence). The CDR3 length is 16 residues. The CDR3 sequence: CASSQSSGGYHGELFF. CDR3 nucleotide sequence: TGTGCCAGCAGCCAGTCCAGTGGGGGGTACCACGGGGAGCTGTTTTTT.

This clone was recorded once. The rearrangement joins TRBV5-1 to TRBJ2-7; no clear D gene. The CDR3 extends over 15 amino acids. Per germline, CDR1 SGHRS and CDR2 YFSETQ. V lost 4 bases and J 11 bases, leaving 25 bases between the germline ends. The DNA for the CDR3 is TGCGCCAGCAGCCCAGACCGAGTTCTCCCCTTTAGGGAGTACTTC. It translates to CASSPDRVLPFREYF. Using reference TRBV5-1 and TRBJ2-7 for the parts outside the CDR3, the full variable domain is KAGVTQTPRYLIKTRGQQVTLSCSPISGHRSVSWYQQTPGQGLQFLFEYFSETQRNKGNFPGRFSGRQFSNSRSEMNVSTLELGDSALYLCASSPDRVLPFREYFGPGTRLTVT.

The DNA of the CDR3 is TGTGCCAGCAGCTCTGGACGGGGGGCGGTGACCCAGTACTTC. The encoded protein is CASSSGRGAVTQYF. V is TRBV5-4 and J is TRBJ2-5, with D possibly TRBD2 on 7 matching bases. CDR3 length: 14 amino acids. Germline CDR1 reads SGHNT; CDR2 reads YYREEE (reference sequence). V lost 3 bases to trimming and J lost 7 bases, with 16 bases between them. The full variable domain, rest sourced from reference TRBV5-4 and TRBJ2-5, is ETGVTQSPTHLIKTRGQQVTLRCSSQSGHNTVSWYQQALGQGPQFIFQYYREEENGRGNFPPRFSGLQFPNYSSELNVNALELDDSALYLCASSSGRGAVTQYFGPGTRLLVL.

The chain joins TRBV11-2 to TRBJ1-4, with TRBD1 matching over 9 bases. The junction had 16 bases not matched to a gene; V was cut back by 6 bases and J by 11 bases. The CDR3 extends over 16 amino acids. Germline values: CDR1 SGHAT, CDR2 FQNNGV. CDR3 loop: CASRPFLRDRVGKLFF. The CDR3 bases are TGTGCCAGCAGACCCTTTTTACGGGACAGGGTAGGGAAACTGTTTTTT.

CDR3 sequence reads: CASSLGTATYQETQYF. In DNA form, the CDR3 reads TGCGCCAGCAGCTTGGGGACAGCTACGTACCAAGAGACCCAGTACTTC. J is TRBJ2-5 and V is TRBV5-1, with a tentative D call TRBD1 (6 bases). The germline V and J ends were trimmed by 0 bases and 0 bases, with 12 bases remaining between them. The CDR3 is made up of 16 amino acids. CDR1 SGHRS and CDR2 YFSETQ come from the germline V gene.

Comment on this clone: This sample also contains other DNA sequences that code for the same CDR3. The chain has TRBV28 and TRBJ1-5, with D unresolved. Looked up from germline, CDR1 is MDHEN and CDR2 is SYDVKM. V was cut by 2 bases and J by 5 bases, with 4 bases left in between. This CDR3 is built from 12 residues. The CDR3 sequence is CASSLADQPQHF. In DNA, the CDR3 is TGTGCCAGCAGTTTAGCGGATCAGCCCCAGCATTTT.

V and J are TRBV9 and TRBJ2-3; D not certain. Germline V CDR1 and CDR2: SGDLS, YYNGEE. CDR3 length equals 17 residues. V lost 0 bases and J 0 bases, leaving 14 bases between the germline ends. The CDR3 reads CASSVEGSLTSTDTQYF. The CDR3 coding sequence is TGTGCCAGCAGCGTAGAAGGCAGCCTAACTAGCACAGATACGCAGTATTTT.

This clone has a single count. This chain links TRBV2 with TRBJ2-7; TRBD2 agrees at 11 bases. In germline, CDR1 is SNHLY, CDR2 FYNNEI. The junction had 7 bases not matched to a gene; V was cut back by 6 bases and J by 6 bases. The CDR3 sequence is 14 residues long. CDR3 DNA sequence: TGTGCCAGCAGAAAAAGTACTAGCGGGAGCGAGCAGTACTTC. This translates into CASRKSTSGSEQYF.

The chain combines TRBV28 with TRBJ2-3; 7 bases agree with TRBD2. The germline CDR1 and CDR2 sequences are MDHEN and SYDVKM. V dropped 6 bases and J dropped 0; count of bases not matched to a gene: 9. The CDR3 runs to 16 residues. Here the CDR3 DNA reads TGTGCCAGCAGCCTAGGTTCGACTAGCAGCACAGATACGCAGTATTTT. This translates into CASSLGSTSSTDTQYF.

As regards this clone: The same CDR3 arises from other DNA sequences in this sample as well. V gene TRBV5-1 combines with J gene TRBJ2-5; no reliable D call. V was cut by 0 bases and J by 5 bases, with 8 bases left in between. The CDR3 length is 13 residues. Germline V gene data show CDR1 as SGHRS and CDR2 as YFSETQ. CDR3 nucleotides: TGCGCCAGCAGCTTGGTTGGTGGGGAGACCCAGTACTTC. This gives the protein CASSLVGGETQYF.